This TCR beta chain emerged from a study of CD8 T cells in Susac syndrome. About the study: Sequencing included Susac syndrome patients, roughly 6 of them with active disease and about 8 in remission.

This CDR3 contains 13 residues. V lost 0 bases and J lost 4, with 6 bases in between. Germline loops: CDR1 SGHRS, CDR2 YFSETQ. The diagnostic criteria for definite or probable disease, as recently defined, were met by the patients with Susac syndrome. The RNA, 0.5 to 1 ug, was put through reverse transcription using random hexamers. MiXCR was run by TCRdb on the immunoSEQ multiplex PCR reads, yielding one entry per CDR3 protein. The sample holds about 130,000 distinct CDR3 sequences; roughly 94% are singletons and the top ten take approximately 0.17%. The chain is built from TRBV5-1 and TRBJ2-3; D unresolved. Sequenced material: CD8+ T cells from PBMCs. The TCR comes from a human donor with Susac syndrome. Written as DNA, the CDR3 is TGCGCCAGCAGCTTGGTTGGGCCAGATACGCAGTATTTT. Translating it yields CASSLVGPDTQYF.